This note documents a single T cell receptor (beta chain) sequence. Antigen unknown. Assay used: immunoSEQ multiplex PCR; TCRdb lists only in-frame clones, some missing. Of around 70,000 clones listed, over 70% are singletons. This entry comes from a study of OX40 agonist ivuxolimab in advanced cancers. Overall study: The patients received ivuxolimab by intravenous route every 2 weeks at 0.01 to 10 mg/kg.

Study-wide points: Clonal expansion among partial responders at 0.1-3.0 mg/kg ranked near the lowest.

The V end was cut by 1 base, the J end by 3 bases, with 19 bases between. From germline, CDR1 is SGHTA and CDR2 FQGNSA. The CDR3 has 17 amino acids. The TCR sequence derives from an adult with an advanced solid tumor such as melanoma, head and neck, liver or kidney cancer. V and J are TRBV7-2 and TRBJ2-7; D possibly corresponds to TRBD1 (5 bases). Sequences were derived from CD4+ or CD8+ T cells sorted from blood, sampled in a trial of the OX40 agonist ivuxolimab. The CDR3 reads CASSLGYGANLNYEQYF. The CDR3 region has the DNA TGTGCCAGCAGCTTAGGTTATGGGGCCAACCTCAACTACGAGCAGTACTTC.